The 8 T cell receptor beta chains below were found in one sample sequenced in a study of T-cell memory formation after mild COVID-19. TCRdb independently ran MiXCR on the 5' RACE reads; one entry per CDR3 protein. The sample contains over 300,000 distinct CDR3 sequences, around a fifth of which appear only once. The sequencing sample was made of PBMCs or a T cell subset sorted from them (not recorded which). Every receptor here comes from a man younger than 30 who had mild COVID-19 (a few samples of this study predate the infection). Cell type and time point are not known.

This clonotype was seen more than once but under ten times. This chain links TRBV9 with TRBJ1-6; D call uncertain. Germline V gene sequence: CDR1 SGDLS, CDR2 YYNGEE. V shed 0 bases and J shed 7 bases, with 8 bases lying between them. The CDR3 runs 14 residues. CDR3 loop: CASSVDAGNSPLHF. The CDR3 bases are TGTGCCAGCAGCGTAGACGCCGGAAATTCACCCCTCCACTTT.

This chain connects TRBV24-1 to TRBJ2-2; perhaps TRBD1 as D (5 bases). Deletions cut 1 base from V and 5 bases from J, with 13 bases between. Germline assignment: CDR1 KGHDR and CDR2 SFDVKD. The CDR3 sequence is 16 residues long. Here the CDR3 reads CATSDFTREGTGELFF. The CDR3 region has the DNA TGTGCCACCAGTGATTTTACCAGGGAAGGGACCGGGGAGCTGTTTTTT.

This clonotype was seen more than once but under ten times. This chain connects TRBV7-8 to TRBJ2-7; D is possibly TRBD1 or TRBD2 (5 bases each). CDR3 length: 14 residues. CDR1 and CDR2 (germline): SGHVS, FQNEAQ. With 7 bases removed from V and 0 bases from J, the gap between germline ends came to 13 bases. The CDR3 loop is CASTGSGTSYEQYV. CDR3 bases: TGTGCCAGCACTGGGTCAGGGACCTCCTACGAGCAGTACGTC.

The rearrangement links TRBV18 to TRBJ2-6; D ambiguous. CDR3 size: 15 residues. V dropped 0 bases and J dropped 2 bases, with 5 bases sitting between them. Per germline, CDR1 KGHSH and CDR2 LQKENI. CDR3 sequence (DNA): TGTGCCAGCTCACCACCAGTAACTGGGGCCAACGTCCTGACTTTC. Translating it yields CASSPPVTGANVLTF.

This clonotype was observed a few times. This chain links TRBV7-9 with TRBJ1-5, with D perhaps matching TRBD1 (6 bases). Trimming removed 2 bases at V and 7 bases at J, with 15 bases between. The CDR3 is 15 residues long. Germline V CDR1 and CDR2: SEHNR, FQNEAQ (reference sequence). The CDR3 region has the DNA TGTGCCAGCAGCTTAAGCGGGGCAGGGGCCCAGCCCCAGCATTTT. Translated: CASSLSGAGAQPQHF.

This clonotype was counted only a few times. The J gene is TRBJ1-3, the V gene TRBV12-3 or TRBV12-4; no definite D call. Deletions cut 5 bases from V and 0 bases from J, with 20 bases between. The CDR3 totals 18 residues. CDR3 amino acids: CASSPRRTLGSSGNTIYF. The CDR3 DNA sequence: TGTGCCAGCAGTCCCAGGCGAACATTGGGGAGCTCTGGAAACACCATATATTTT.

This rearrangement joins TRBV6-1 to TRBJ2-5; possible D gene TRBD1, 6 bases. Deletions cut 7 bases from V and 5 bases from J, with 14 bases between. The CDR3 length is 13 residues. Germline assignment: CDR1 MNHNS and CDR2 SASEGT. CDR3: CASILQGLETQYF. For the CDR3, the DNA is TGTGCCAGCATACTTCAGGGGTTGGAGACCCAGTACTTC.

The chain recombines TRBV6-5 with TRBJ1-2, with D hard to call. CDR3 length: 13 residues. Trimming shortened V by 6 bases and J by 8 bases, and 16 bases separated the two germline ends. CDR1 is MNHEY, CDR2 SVGAGI, per germline. For the CDR3, the DNA is TGTGCCAGCAGGGCCTTTCAGGCTGGAGGCTACACCTTC. Amino acid sequence: CASRAFQAGGYTF.